This note documents a single TCR beta chain sequence. No antigen is known for it. Relative to the germline gene, one junction end is altered; a read error may explain this. The data stem from a study of CD8 T cells in ankylosing spondylitis. Findings and limits, study-wide: A TCR beta motif of eight highly homologous variants appeared characteristic of ankylosing spondylitis blood. Prior work had noted some motif variants in reactive arthritis blood and synovial fluid. Reportedly, matched ankylosing spondylitis synovial fluid was significantly enriched for disease-linked clones. A CD8+ phenotype characterized the disease-linked clones, which were relatively rare in peripheral blood.

The V gene's germline CDR1 is ENHRY and CDR2 SYGVKD. This CDR3 is 21 amino acids long. TCR beta libraries were made by quantitative 5'-RACE with molecular barcodes. TCRdb used MiXCR to reprocess the 5' RACE reads, holding one entry per CDR3 protein. The sample has around 450,000 distinct CDR3 sequences, about 24% seen once; the top ten hold roughly 0.8%. The sequence was collected from a male donor with ankylosing spondylitis. Sequencing was performed on blood, either unsorted or a sorted T cell fraction (not recorded which). The chain has TRBV10-3 and TRBJ1-5; D is undetermined. CDR3 sequence reads: CGISALKRWEIGGGSHQPQHF. The CDR3 DNA reads TGTGGCATCAGTGCCTTAAAAAGATGGGAGATCGGCGGTGGGAGCCATCAGCCCCAGCATTTT.